A selection of T cell receptor beta chains follows, all from one sample in a study of blood T cell repertoires in COVID-19. Produced via immunoSEQ multiplex PCR; TCRdb's table is partial and in-frame only. Of around 100,000 clones in the sample, approximately 86% are singletons; the top ten hold 4% to 5.5%. The sequenced material came from peripheral blood. Receptor source: a man aged 40-55 years with acute or convalescent COVID-19. Each CDR3 is given with its conserved first and last residue. The order of the fields is V gene, clone size, D gene, J gene, CDR3 protein, CDR3 DNA. A D gene is named only where the DNA matches it firmly. The size of a clone is reported for some rows only, either as once, few or many, or as a class for expanded clones.

V: TRBV3-1/TRBV3-2
size: -
D: TRBD2
J: TRBJ2-7
CDR3: CASGLAENEQYF
DNA: TGTGCCAGTGGCCTAGCGGAAAACGAGCAGTACTTC

V: TRBV19
size: -
D: TRBD1
J: TRBJ2-7
CDR3: CASRSTGTYEQYF
DNA: TGTGCCAGTCGATCGACAGGGACCTACGAGCAGTACTTC

V: TRBV27
size: once
D: TRBD1
J: TRBJ1-6
CDR3: CASRRQGNSPLHF
DNA: TGTGCCAGCCGAAGACAGGGAAATTCACCCCTCCACTTT

V: TRBV11-2
size: -
D: TRBD2
J: TRBJ2-7
CDR3: CASSPTSGTIYEQYF
DNA: TGTGCCAGCAGCCCCACGTCCGGGACTATCTACGAGCAGTACTTC

V: TRBV6-5
size: once
D: -
J: TRBJ1-2
CDR3: CASRATGQHYGYTF
DNA: TGTGCCAGCAGAGCAACAGGACAGCACTATGGCTACACCTTC

V: TRBV11-2
size: -
D: TRBD1
J: TRBJ2-2
CDR3: CASSNTGGTGELFF
DNA: TGTGCCAGCAGCAACACAGGGGGGACCGGGGAGCTGTTTTTT

V: TRBV6-6
size: -
D: -
J: TRBJ1-4
CDR3: CASSNTGIEKLFF
DNA: TGTGCCAGCAGTAACACAGGGATTGAAAAACTGTTTTTT

V: TRBV24-1
size: -
D: -
J: TRBJ2-5
CDR3: CATSDPTLPGETQYF
DNA: TGTGCCACCAGTGATCCAACACTACCCGGAGAGACCCAGTACTTC

V: TRBV7-6
size: -
D: TRBD2
J: TRBJ2-3
CDR3: CASSLDQAGGPKDTQYF
DNA: TGTGCCAGCAGCTTAGATCAAGCGGGAGGGCCTAAGGATACGCAGTATTTT

V: TRBV5-6
size: -
D: -
J: TRBJ2-3
CDR3: CASSPRRSLADTQYF
DNA: TGTGCCAGCAGCCCGAGAAGGAGCCTCGCAGATACGCAGTATTTT

V: TRBV19
size: few
D: TRBD2
J: TRBJ2-2
CDR3: CASSAPLAGTGELFF
DNA: TGTGCCAGTAGTGCCCCACTAGCGGGCACCGGGGAGCTGTTTTTT

V: TRBV18
size: -
D: -
J: TRBJ1-3
CDR3: CASSSTVSGNTIYF
DNA: TGTGCCAGCTCATCGACAGTCTCTGGAAACACCATATATTTT

V: TRBV3-1/TRBV3-2
size: -
D: -
J: TRBJ1-2
CDR3: CASSQHQGYGYTF
DNA: TGTGCCAGCAGTCAACACCAGGGTTATGGCTACACCTTC

V: TRBV9
size: -
D: TRBD2
J: TRBJ2-3
CDR3: CASSVAERGGADTQYF
DNA: TGTGCCAGCAGCGTAGCAGAGCGGGGGGGCGCAGATACGCAGTATTTT

V: TRBV9
size: -
D: -
J: TRBJ2-7
CDR3: CASSVGPGANFPTEQYF
DNA: TGTGCCAGCAGCGTAGGGCCAGGGGCAAATTTCCCTACCGAGCAGTACTTC

V: TRBV19
size: -
D: TRBD1
J: TRBJ2-7
CDR3: CASSQIPGQGSDEQYF
DNA: TGTGCCAGTAGTCAGATCCCGGGACAGGGTAGCGACGAGCAGTACTTC

V: TRBV30
size: -
D: -
J: TRBJ1-1
CDR3: CAWTRAVGTEAFF
DNA: TGTGCCTGGACGAGGGCAGTGGGCACTGAAGCTTTCTTT

V: TRBV18
size: -
D: -
J: TRBJ1-2
CDR3: CASSPRQYFGYTF
DNA: TGTGCCAGCTCACCCAGACAGTACTTTGGCTACACCTTC

V: TRBV10-1
size: -
D: -
J: TRBJ2-5
CDR3: CASSESIGRGQETQYF
DNA: TGCGCCAGCAGTGAGTCAATCGGAAGAGGCCAAGAGACCCAGTACTTC

V: TRBV19
size: -
D: -
J: TRBJ2-6
CDR3: CASSIQGSGANVLTF
DNA: TGTGCCAGTAGTATCCAGGGGTCTGGGGCCAACGTCCTGACTTTC

V: TRBV19
size: -
D: -
J: TRBJ1-1
CDR3: CASSIVDTEAFF
DNA: TGTGCCAGTAGTATAGTCGACACTGAAGCTTTCTTT

V: TRBV2
size: -
D: -
J: TRBJ2-7
CDR3: CASSETPSVYYEQYF
DNA: TGTGCCAGCAGCGAAACTCCATCGGTCTACTACGAGCAGTACTTC

V: TRBV5-1
size: -
D: -
J: TRBJ2-2
CDR3: CASSLGRGDTGELFF
DNA: TGCGCCAGCAGCTTGGGCAGGGGGGACACCGGGGAGCTGTTTTTT

V: TRBV19
size: -
D: TRBD1
J: TRBJ1-1
CDR3: CASIFTGDSTEAFF
DNA: TGTGCCAGTATCTTTACAGGGGACAGCACTGAAGCTTTCTTT

V: TRBV2
size: -
D: -
J: TRBJ1-2
CDR3: CASSEYAANYGYTF
DNA: TGTGCCAGCAGTGAATATGCAGCTAACTATGGCTACACCTTC

V: TRBV10-3
size: few
D: TRBD1
J: TRBJ2-2
CDR3: CAISTGVVSGELFF
DNA: TGTGCCATCAGTACAGGGGTGGTTTCCGGGGAGCTGTTTTTT

V: TRBV7-9
size: -
D: -
J: TRBJ1-5
CDR3: CASSLQGYGNQPQHF
DNA: TGTGCCAGCAGCCTCCAGGGCTATGGCAATCAGCCCCAGCATTTT

V: TRBV5-4
size: -
D: -
J: TRBJ1-2
CDR3: CASSPPDSFYGYTF
DNA: TGTGCCAGCAGCCCTCCTGACAGCTTCTATGGCTACACCTTC

V: TRBV19
size: once
D: TRBD1
J: TRBJ1-2
CDR3: CASSIGRGRGYTF
DNA: TGTGCCAGTAGTATCGGCAGGGGGCGAGGCTACACCTTC

V: TRBV19
size: -
D: TRBD1
J: TRBJ1-5
CDR3: CASSTGQGGQPQHF
DNA: TGTGCCAGTAGTACCGGACAGGGCGGCCAGCCCCAGCATTTT

V: TRBV30
size: -
D: TRBD2
J: TRBJ2-5
CDR3: CAHSLGSGGLWETQYF
DNA: TGTGCCCACTCCCTGGGTAGCGGGGGGTTGTGGGAGACCCAGTACTTC

V: TRBV14
size: -
D: TRBD1
J: TRBJ2-7
CDR3: CASSPGTGATYEQYF
DNA: TGTGCCAGCAGCCCCGGGACAGGGGCTACCTACGAGCAGTACTTC

V: TRBV5-1
size: -
D: -
J: TRBJ1-6
CDR3: CASSPAVRQEASPLHF
DNA: TGCGCCAGCAGCCCGGCGGTGAGACAGGAAGCTTCACCCCTCCACTTT

V: TRBV6-6
size: -
D: -
J: TRBJ1-6
CDR3: CASSSPIGTGNSPLHF
DNA: TGTGCCAGCAGTTCTCCGATCGGGACTGGAAATTCACCCCTCCACTTT

V: TRBV5-6
size: -
D: TRBD2
J: TRBJ2-7
CDR3: CASSRLAVLYEQYF
DNA: TGTGCCAGCAGCCGACTAGCCGTTCTCTACGAGCAGTACTTC

V: TRBV10-3
size: few
D: TRBD2
J: TRBJ2-1
CDR3: CATLPGTSGNEQFF
DNA: TGTGCCACTCTTCCCGGGACTAGCGGTAATGAGCAGTTCTTC

V: TRBV7-6
size: many
D: -
J: TRBJ2-7
CDR3: CASSDDIYEQYF
DNA: TGTGCCAGCAGCGACGACATCTACGAGCAGTACTTC

V: TRBV3-1/TRBV3-2
size: -
D: -
J: TRBJ1-1
CDR3: CASSQDLPGDTEAFF
DNA: TGTGCCAGCAGCCAAGATCTGCCGGGGGACACTGAAGCTTTCTTT

V: TRBV27
size: -
D: -
J: TRBJ2-7
CDR3: CASSLTVTYEQYF
DNA: TGTGCCAGCAGTTTGACAGTGACCTACGAGCAGTACTTC

V: TRBV2
size: -
D: -
J: TRBJ1-2
CDR3: CASKRDLVRDYGYTF
DNA: TGTGCCAGCAAGAGGGATCTTGTTCGAGACTATGGCTACACCTTC

V: TRBV11-3
size: -
D: -
J: TRBJ2-3
CDR3: CASSLLSSDTQYF
DNA: TGTGCCAGCAGCTTACTTAGTTCAGATACGCAGTATTTT

V: TRBV2
size: -
D: TRBD2
J: TRBJ2-7
CDR3: CASSEGLAGGYTYEQYF
DNA: TGTGCCAGCAGTGAAGGACTAGCGGGAGGGTACACCTACGAGCAGTACTTC

V: TRBV11-3
size: once
D: TRBD1
J: TRBJ2-3
CDR3: CASSLGDRENTDTQYF
DNA: TGTGCCAGCAGCTTAGGGGACAGGGAGAACACAGATACGCAGTATTTT

V: TRBV27
size: -
D: TRBD1
J: TRBJ1-1
CDR3: CASSFRQGLGAFF
DNA: TGTGCCAGCAGTTTCCGACAGGGCTTGGGAGCTTTCTTT

V: TRBV11-3
size: -
D: TRBD2
J: TRBJ2-1
CDR3: CASARGGNINEQFF
DNA: TGTGCCAGCGCCCGGGGGGGGAACATTAATGAGCAGTTCTTC

V: TRBV14
size: -
D: -
J: TRBJ1-1
CDR3: CASSPLTGYMNTEAFF
DNA: TGTGCCAGCAGCCCCTTGACAGGTTACATGAACACTGAAGCTTTCTTT